The TCR beta chain under discussion was sequenced for a study of blood T cell repertoires in COVID-19. Overall study context: COVID-19 samples, acute and convalescent, were from the United States, Italy and Spain. The cDNA or gDNA used as material had been derived from T cells, B-cell-depleted T cells, or PBMCs.

Germline CDR1 and CDR2: MDHEN and SYDVKM. CDR3 size: 15 residues. Losses at the gene ends were 5 bases for V and 2 bases for J; bases not matched to a gene: 8. Original data processing: Cell counts per sample came from amplifying reference gene primers. Clones were read by immunoSEQ multiplex PCR, and TCRdb kept only the in-frame ones, dropping some. V and J calls and clone size are given by that table; D and trimming were obtained from the DNA. The sample shows around 83,000 clones, around 90% of them seen only once. This sequence was found in a man aged 80 or over with active or convalescent COVID-19. The V call is TRBV28, the J call TRBJ1-2, with TRBD1 identical over 7 bases. The specimen sequenced was peripheral blood. CDR3 nucleotides: TGTGCCAGCAGTATCCAGGGGGGATCCAACTATGGCTACACCTTC. This gives the protein CASSIQGGSNYGYTF.